The TCR beta chain described here comes from a study of vaccination effects on CD4 cells after COVID-19. Study information: All study participants received two doses of BNT162b2 or mRNA-1273 vaccine.

Following 10 days of culture, CD4+ T cells were isolated. Nobody among the vaccine recipients had prior SARS-CoV-2 infection (nucleocapsid antibodies were negative). It was on days 3 and 7 that half the medium was replaced with IL-2 medium. Remarks on this clone: Its specificity is unknown.

Using immunoSEQ multiplex PCR, the repertoire was profiled, and TCRdb retains in-frame clones only, with some absent. The sample shows some 40,000 clones, under 85% of them seen only once. Trimming removed 5 bases from V and 8 bases from J, with 9 bases in between. From germline, CDR1 is SNHLY and CDR2 FYNNEI. This CDR3 has 12 amino acids. General study points: Limitations: small convalescent group and missing early post-infection timepoints.

The specimen was CD4+ T cells from PBMCs cultured without peptide, collected before COVID-19 vaccination. The chain couples TRBV2 to TRBJ2-2; the D is unclear. The TCR was taken from a human donor who received a COVID-19 vaccine. Here the CDR3 reads CASSSDPGELFF. DNA of the CDR3: TGTGCCAGCAGTTCCGATCCGGGGGAGCTGTTTTTT.